Included here is one T cell receptor beta chain sequence, with context. Its antigen is unknown. A single record per CDR3 protein comes from TCRdb applying MiXCR to the 5' RACE reads. Among 550,000 to 750,000 distinct CDR3 sequences, less than 15% were seen once, and the ten largest hold about 14%. This sample was included in a study of T cells after yellow fever vaccination. Overall study results and limits: The CD4 compartment and the CD8 compartment contained a small share of clonotypes in common. The secondary T-cell response peaked on day 5, not day 15, but was weaker.

J gave up 6 bases and V 1 base, and 4 bases lay outside the gene matches. The germline V gene encodes CDR1 LNHNV and CDR2 YYDKDF (reference sequence). The CDR3 contains 15 residues. Sample: PBMCs, taken on the day of the yellow fever booster vaccination. This chain links TRBV15 with TRBJ2-1, with 9 bases lining up with TRBD2. This TCR came from a man aged 25-45 years who received the YFV17D yellow fever vaccine. CDR3: CATSRGLAGTNEQFF. The CDR3 DNA reads TGTGCCACCAGCAGAGGGCTAGCGGGAACCAATGAGCAGTTCTTC.